This T cell receptor beta chain emerged from a study of cytomegalovirus exposure and HLA in healthy donors. Broader study findings: A later analysis reportedly found that, within productive TCRs, an Asian-associated ancestry cluster had fewer N-insertions than the mean observed across the 666 donors.

PCR employed 60 Vbeta and 13 Jbeta primers. Repertoires were generated with immunoSEQ multiplex PCR, while TCRdb's copy carries only in-frame clones and drops some. The sample includes about 150,000 clones, about three quarters of them seen just once. Turning to this clone: The antigen remains unidentified.

The junction had 13 bases not matched to a gene; V was cut back by 4 bases and J by 9 bases. Germline V CDR1 and CDR2: SGHNT, YYREEE (reference sequence). The CDR3 covers 17 residues. The chain is built from TRBV5-4 and TRBJ1-6; TRBD1 aligns across 10 bases. The origin of this receptor is a male donor in good health and CMV-seronegative. Sequencing was carried out using PBMCs. DNA of the CDR3: TGTGCCAGCAGCGCGGGACAGGGGTTCTCCCAAACTTCACCCCTCCACTTT. This sequence encodes CASSAGQGFSQTSPLHF.